Following are 21 T cell receptor beta chains from one sample sequenced in a study of T cell responses to AZD1222 COVID-19 vaccine. Assay: immunoSEQ multiplex PCR; the TCRdb copy retains only in-frame clones and omits some. The sample comprises approximately 120,000 clones, roughly nine tenths of which are singletons, and around a tenth rests with the top ten. The material was peripheral blood, obtained 28 days after the second AZD1222 dose. The receptors were gathered from an adult who received the AZD1222 COVID-19 vaccine.

This clone is a singleton in its sample. This chain connects TRBV19 to TRBJ1-1; 9 nucleotides align to TRBD1. J gave up 3 bases and V 3 bases, and 2 bases lay outside the gene matches. The CDR3 covers 14 residues. Germline V gene sequence: CDR1 LNHDA, CDR2 SQIVND (reference sequence). CDR3: CASSMNRGHTEAFF. The CDR3 DNA reads TGTGCCAGTAGTATGAACAGGGGGCACACTGAAGCTTTCTTT. The full variable domain, with the rest looked up from reference TRBV19 and TRBJ1-1, is DGGITQSPKYLFRKEGQNVTLSCEQNLNHDAMYWYRQDPGQGLRLIYYSQIVNDFQKGDIAEGYSVSREKKESFPLTVTSAQKNPTAFYLCASSMNRGHTEAFFGQGTRLTVV.

The V call is TRBV21-1, the J call TRBJ2-3; the table's TRBD2 call for D was not verified on the DNA. TRBV21-1 is an annotated pseudogene. CDR3 size: 13 residues. CDR3 amino acids: CASSSRVPDTQYF. The CDR3 DNA follows: TGTGCCAGCAGCAGCCGCGTCCCAGATACGCAGTATTTT.

The genes are TRBV7-9 and TRBJ1-6; D is uncertain. This CDR3 comprises 12 residues. The germline V and J ends were trimmed by 6 bases and 8 bases, with 8 bases remaining between them. The V gene's germline CDR1 is SEHNR and CDR2 FQNEAQ (reference sequence). CDR3 sequence (DNA): TGTGCCAGCAGGGACGGGGATTCACCCCTCCACTTT. It is translated as CASRDGDSPLHF.

CDR3: CASSLASGSAGTDTQYF. In DNA form, the CDR3 reads TGTGCCAGCAGCTTAGCCTCGGGATCGGCGGGGACAGATACGCAGTATTTT. The V and J genes are TRBV11-3 and TRBJ2-3; D is possibly TRBD2 (6 bases). Germline V gives CDR1 SGHNT, CDR2 YENEEA. V gave up 1 base and J gave up 3 bases, with 17 bases separating them. There are 17 residues in the CDR3.

The J gene is TRBJ1-1, the V gene TRBV10-3; tentative D call: TRBD1 (6 bases). Germline CDR1 reads ENHRY; CDR2 reads SYGVKD. Trimming stripped 7 bases from V and 5 bases from J, with 17 bases between. The CDR3 has 14 amino acids. CDR3 coding DNA: TGTGCCATCATGGGGCAGGGGTATGGGACTGAAGCTTTCTTT. It encodes CAIMGQGYGTEAFF.

The chain joins TRBV10-3 to TRBJ1-2; 7 nucleotides align to TRBD1. The CDR3 spans 14 residues. V lost 0 bases, J lost 8 bases, and 6 bases stayed unmatched. Germline V CDR1 and CDR2: ENHRY, SYGVKD. The CDR3 bases are TGTGCCATCAGTGAGTCAGGGGGCGATTCAGGCTACACCTTC. It translates to CAISESGGDSGYTF.

On this clone itself: Other nucleotide sequences in the sample specify the same CDR3. The chain has TRBV3-1 (or the pseudogene TRBV3-2) and TRBJ2-3, with a possible D match to TRBD1 (5 bases). V shed 0 bases and J shed 4 bases, with 5 bases lying between them. The CDR3 has 13 amino acids. The germline V gene encodes CDR1 LGHDT and CDR2 YNNKEL (reference sequence). DNA of the CDR3: TGTGCCAGCAGCCAAGAAGGGGCAGATACGCAGTATTTT. Protein sequence: CASSQEGADTQYF.

The rearrangement uses TRBV5-8 and TRBJ2-7; 11 bases agree with TRBD2. Germline values: CDR1 SGHTS, CDR2 YDEGEE. V trimming: 2 bases; J trimming: 1 base; junction bases outside the gene matches: 11. The CDR3 contains 18 residues. The CDR3, as DNA: TGTGCCAGCAGCTTTATCCAACCTGGGACTAGCGGATCCTACGAGCAGTACTTC. Amino acid sequence: CASSFIQPGTSGSYEQYF.

The rearrangement links TRBV12-3 or TRBV12-4 to TRBJ2-5; D is tentatively TRBD1 or TRBD2 (5 bases each). Trimming removed 5 bases from V and 4 bases from J, with 11 bases in between. The CDR3 is 13 residues long. CDR3 coding DNA: TGTGCCAGCAGTACTGCGAGGGGAGAGACCCAGTACTTC. Its protein is CASSTARGETQYF.

This clone was seen only once. V usage is TRBV4-1 and J usage is TRBJ2-7; TRBD1 is a possible D gene (6 bases). Germline V gene sequence: CDR1 MGHRA, CDR2 YSYEKL. CDR3 size: 14 residues. The V and J ends lost 2 bases and 3 bases respectively, with 11 bases between them. As DNA, the CDR3 is TGCGCCAGCAGCCAACGGACAGATTACTACGAGCAGTACTTC. It is translated as CASSQRTDYYEQYF.

This rearrangement joins TRBV15 to TRBJ1-4; maybe TRBD1 (5 bases). Germline values: CDR1 LNHNV, CDR2 YYDKDF (reference sequence). The V end lost 3 bases, the J end lost 8 bases, and 10 bases lay between the germline ends. The CDR3 spans 13 residues. The DNA for the CDR3 is TGTGCCACCAGCAGGCCCGGGGGGGAAAAACTGTTTTTT. As protein: CATSRPGGEKLFF. Variable domain in full (rest from reference TRBV15 and TRBJ1-4): DAMVIQNPRYQVTQFGKPVTLSCSQTLNHNVMYWYQQKSSQAPKLLFHYYDKDFNNEADTPDNFQSRRPNTSFCFLDIRSPGLGDTAMYLCATSRPGGEKLFFGSGTQLSVL.

The chain combines TRBV7-9 with TRBJ1-1; a possible D gene is TRBD1 (5 bases). CDR1 and CDR2 from the germline V gene are SEHNR and FQNEAQ (reference sequence). V was clipped by 6 bases and J by 0 bases, with 14 bases between them. This CDR3 spans 15 amino acids. In DNA, the CDR3 is TGTGCCAGCAGATCAGGGAGGCACATGAACACTGAAGCTTTCTTT. Translation: CASRSGRHMNTEAFF.

The chain is built from TRBV5-1 and TRBJ2-7; D is unclear. V was cut by 4 bases and J by 2 bases, with 13 bases left in between. Germline CDR1 and CDR2: SGHRS and YFSETQ. CDR3 length equals 14 residues. CDR3: CASSLSGQTYEQYF. As DNA, the CDR3 is TGCGCCAGCAGCCTATCGGGCCAAACCTACGAGCAGTACTTC.

V and J are TRBV3-1 (or the pseudogene TRBV3-2) and TRBJ2-1, with D possibly being TRBD1 (6 bases). The CDR3 covers 14 residues. Trimming stripped 4 bases from V and 9 bases from J, with 16 bases between. CDR1 is LGHDT, CDR2 YNNKEL, per germline (reference sequence). CDR3 sequence: CASSRGLAGVEQFF. In DNA, the CDR3 is TGTGCCAGCAGCCGAGGCCTAGCAGGGGTTGAGCAGTTCTTC.

The chain recombines TRBV2 with TRBJ1-4; possible D gene TRBD1, 6 bases. V was cut by 6 bases and J by 8 bases, with 13 bases left in between. Germline V gives CDR1 SNHLY, CDR2 FYNNEI. There are 13 residues in the CDR3. The CDR3 here is CASSGGAREKLFF. In nucleotides, the CDR3 is TGTGCCAGCAGCGGGGGCGCGAGGGAAAAACTGTTTTTT.

This clone was seen a few times. The V and J genes are TRBV5-1 and TRBJ1-6; 10 nucleotides align to TRBD1. Germline CDR1 SGHRS, CDR2 YFSETQ. The CDR3 runs 15 residues. V trimming: 3 bases; J trimming: 7 bases; junction bases outside the gene matches: 4. The CDR3 loop is CASSSGTGANSPLHF. The CDR3 nucleotides are TGCGCCAGCAGCTCCGGGACAGGGGCGAATTCACCCCTCCACTTT.

V and J are TRBV7-9 and TRBJ2-7, with D perhaps TRBD2 (7 bases). Between the trimmed V and J ends, which lost 6 bases and 2 bases, there was a span of 20 bases. This CDR3 is built from 16 residues. From germline, CDR1 is SEHNR and CDR2 FQNEAQ (reference sequence). CDR3 in amino acids: CASSHSGGLYPYEQYF. CDR3 coding DNA: TGTGCCAGCAGTCACTCCGGGGGGCTTTATCCCTACGAGCAGTACTTC.

The rearrangement joins TRBV7-2 to TRBJ1-1, with 9 bases aligning to TRBD1. V shed 5 bases and J 8 bases; nucleotides not matched to a gene: 6. The CDR3 contains 13 residues. Germline V lookup: CDR1 SGHTA, CDR2 FQGNSA. The CDR3 DNA reads as TGTGCCAGCAGCCCGGGACAGGGTGGGGAAGCTTTCTTT. The encoded protein is CASSPGQGGEAFF.

The chain has TRBV3-1 (or the pseudogene TRBV3-2) and TRBJ2-3, with 8 bases matching TRBD2. The CDR3 sequence is 16 residues long. The trim removed 4 bases at V and 6 bases at J, leaving 12 bases unmatched. The germline gives CDR1 LGHDT, CDR2 YNNKEL (reference sequence). CDR3 coding DNA: TGTGCCAGCAGCCCTCAAGCGGGAGTGGCGTCGGATACGCAGTATTTT. This encodes CASSPQAGVASDTQYF.

This chain uses TRBV29-1 with TRBJ1-2, with 8 bases matching TRBD1. V trimming: 3 bases; J trimming: 8 bases; junction bases outside the gene matches: 5. Germline assignment: CDR1 SQVTM and CDR2 ANQGSEA. The CDR3 is 12 residues long. CDR3 DNA: TGCAGCGTTGATCAGGGGGCCGGGGGCTACACCTTC. Protein product: CSVDQGAGGYTF.

The chain uses TRBV27 and TRBJ2-5; D is possibly TRBD2 (5 bases). Germline V gene sequence: CDR1 MNHEY, CDR2 SMNVEV (reference sequence). The CDR3 consists of 12 residues. The V gene lost 6 bases and the J gene lost 7 bases, with 12 bases spanning the gap. The DNA of the CDR3 is TGTGCCAGCAGCCCGTCCGCGGGGACCCAGTACTTC. Translation gives CASSPSAGTQYF.